This T cell receptor (beta chain) was captured in a study of T cell responses to AZD1222 COVID-19 vaccine. Study-wide context: Pooling covered second doses at about 4 or about 12 weeks.

The repertoire was sequenced with immunoSEQ multiplex PCR; TCRdb's copy has only in-frame clones and lacks some. The sample lists some 150,000 clones, 80% to 90% occurring once. The CDR3 contains 15 residues. Per the germline V gene, CDR1 is LGHNT and CDR2 is FRNRAP. Trimming cost V 1 base and J 4 bases, with 12 bases left between them. The chain employs TRBV12-5 and TRBJ2-3; D is unclear. The input for sequencing was peripheral blood, taken on day 0 of AZD1222 vaccination. This TCR was sampled from an adult in good health. In DNA form, the CDR3 reads TGTGCTAGTGGTTTGGACTCGGAAGGCGCAGATACGCAGTATTTT. It is translated as CASGLDSEGADTQYF.